Detailed here is one T cell receptor beta chain. The PCR used 60 Vbeta and 13 Jbeta primers. The protocol was immunoSEQ multiplex PCR, while the TCRdb copy is restricted to in-frame clones and leaves out a portion. The sample carries 85,000 to 130,000 clones, 75% to 80% recorded once. These data are taken from a study of cytomegalovirus exposure and HLA in healthy donors. Germline assignment: CDR1 MNHEY and CDR2 SVGAGI. This CDR3 contains 14 residues. The V and J genes are TRBV6-5 and TRBJ2-5; 9 nucleotides match TRBD2. TRBJ2-7 explains the end of the DNA better; the J call may be wrong. This TCR was sampled from a man in his sixties in good health and CMV-seropositive. Sequencing was carried out using PBMCs. In DNA, the CDR3 is TGTGCCAGCAGTTACCGCGGGGGGGAGTACGAGCAGTACTTC. Protein product: CASSYRGGEYEQYF.